These 21 T cell receptor beta chains were all obtained from the same sample, sequenced in a study of cytomegalovirus exposure and HLA in healthy donors. The PCR made use of 60 Vbeta and 13 Jbeta primers. Produced via immunoSEQ multiplex PCR; TCRdb's table is partial and in-frame only. The repertoire has approximately 53,000 clones, around 70% of them found once; the top ten carry around a tenth. The sequenced material came from PBMCs. The origin of the receptors is a woman in her forties or fifties in good health and CMV-seronegative.

The table lists this clone with a count of one. The V gene is TRBV7-9, the J gene TRBJ2-7; D not resolved. Trimming removed 5 bases at V and 5 bases at J, with 13 bases between. The CDR3 is 13 residues long. Germline CDR1 and CDR2: SEHNR and FQNEAQ (reference sequence). This chain's CDR3 is CASSLPTVDEQYF. The CDR3 DNA sequence: TGTGCCAGCAGCCTACCGACTGTCGACGAGCAGTACTTC.

The chain combines TRBV7-3 with TRBJ2-1, with 10 nucleotides matching TRBD2. The CDR3 contains 15 residues. Per the germline V gene, CDR1 is SGHTA and CDR2 is FQGTGA. The V and J ends lost 2 bases and 8 bases, in that order; junction bases with no gene match: 6. CDR3 nucleotide sequence: TGTGCCAGCAGCTTAGGGGCTAGCGGGAGTTATGAGCAGTTCTTC. Protein product: CASSLGASGSYEQFF.

V and J are TRBV28 and TRBJ1-1, with 9 bases matching TRBD1. V lost 5 bases to trimming and J lost 5 bases; unmatched junction nucleotides: 9. The CDR3 loop spans 15 amino acids. Looked up from germline, CDR1 is MDHEN and CDR2 is SYDVKM. The chain's CDR3 is CASSPTLDRGTEAFF. The CDR3 DNA follows: TGTGCCAGCAGTCCAACCCTGGACAGGGGAACTGAAGCTTTCTTT.

Only a few counts were recorded for this clone. The V and J genes are TRBV18 and TRBJ1-1, with 11 bases fitting TRBD1. With 5 bases clipped from V and 0 bases from J, the junction kept 11 bases outside the gene matches. The CDR3 has 18 residues. The germline gives CDR1 KGHSH, CDR2 LQKENI. CDR3 DNA sequence: TGTGCCAGCTCAGCAAGAGAGGGACAGGGGGGTCTGAACACTGAAGCTTTCTTT. Residues: CASSAREGQGGLNTEAFF.

V is TRBV7-6 and J is TRBJ2-1, with 12 nucleotides matching TRBD2. After removal of 5 bases from V and 9 bases from J, the junction contained 8 bases not matched to a gene. CDR1 and CDR2 from the germline V gene are SGHVS and FNYEAQ. The CDR3 length is 15 residues. The CDR3 loop reads CASSRSSGGASEQFF. In nucleotides, the CDR3 is TGTGCCAGCAGCCGATCTAGCGGGGGGGCCAGTGAGCAGTTCTTC.

The chain recombines TRBV7-9 with TRBJ1-1; TRBD1 matches 9 bases. Germline loops: CDR1 SEHNR, CDR2 FQNEAQ (reference sequence). This CDR3 has 15 amino acids. Germline trimming cut 5 bases from V and 2 bases from J; bases unmatched to any gene: 6. The CDR3 sequence is CASSPSGQGNTEAFF. As DNA, the CDR3 is TGTGCCAGCAGCCCGTCGGGACAGGGAAACACTGAAGCTTTCTTT.

The chain joins TRBV5-4 to TRBJ2-7; 7 bases are shared with TRBD2. The CDR3 contains 15 residues. V gave up 2 bases and J gave up 0 bases; unmatched junction bases: 5. Germline lookup yields CDR1 SGHNT and CDR2 YYREEE (reference sequence). The CDR3 loop is CASSFGGGRSYEQYF. The CDR3 coding sequence is TGTGCCAGCAGCTTTGGCGGGGGTCGCTCCTACGAGCAGTACTTC. The full variable domain, with the rest looked up from reference TRBV5-4 and TRBJ2-7, is ETGVTQSPTHLIKTRGQQVTLRCSSQSGHNTVSWYQQALGQGPQFIFQYYREEENGRGNFPPRFSGLQFPNYSSELNVNALELDDSALYLCASSFGGGRSYEQYFGPGTRLTVT.

The rearrangement links TRBV28 to TRBJ1-2, with 7 bases aligning to TRBD1. V was pared by 6 bases and J by 0 bases, with 4 bases of the junction left unmatched. CDR3 length: 14 amino acids. Germline CDR1 and CDR2: MDHEN and SYDVKM. This chain's CDR3 is CASSRQGPNYGYTF. The CDR3 DNA reads TGTGCCAGCAGCCGACAGGGCCCTAACTATGGCTACACCTTC.

The chain is built from TRBV4-1 and TRBJ1-2; no clear D gene. With 0 bases removed from V and 6 bases from J, the gap between germline ends came to 8 bases. This CDR3 region has 13 residues. The germline gives CDR1 MGHRA, CDR2 YSYEKL. CDR3 sequence: CASSQDHQNGYTF. DNA for the CDR3: TGCGCCAGCAGCCAAGATCACCAGAATGGCTACACCTTC.

This clone was seen a single time. The chain combines TRBV2 with TRBJ2-7, with a possible D match to TRBD2 (7 bases). The CDR3 runs to 13 residues. The V gene's germline CDR1 is SNHLY and CDR2 FYNNEI. V was shortened by 8 bases and J by 2 bases, with 13 bases between the two germline ends. CDR3 coding DNA: TGTGCCAGCTCTTCCGGGGGGCCCTACGAGCAGTACTTC. This translates into CASSSGGPYEQYF.

The chain links TRBV30 to TRBJ1-1; TRBD1 is a possible D gene (5 bases). Germline-derived CDR1 and CDR2 are GTSNPN and SVGIG (reference sequence). Trimming took off 4 bases at V and 1 base at J, with 7 bases between the two ends. CDR3 size: 12 residues. CDR3: CAWTGQNTEAFF. The CDR3 DNA follows: TGTGCCTGGACCGGACAGAACACTGAAGCTTTCTTT.

The genes are TRBV30 and TRBJ1-5; D unclear. There are 16 residues in the CDR3. The germline V and J ends were trimmed by 1 base and 2 bases, with 15 bases remaining between them. Germline CDR1 reads GTSNPN; CDR2 reads SVGIG (reference sequence). In nucleotides, the CDR3 is TGTGCCTGGAGTGATAGACTCCTCCGGGGCAATCAGCCCCAGCATTTT. As protein: CAWSDRLLRGNQPQHF.

The J gene is TRBJ2-7, the V gene TRBV9, with TRBD2 matching 7 bases. The germline CDR1 and CDR2 sequences are SGDLS and YYNGEE. The CDR3 is 13 amino acids. V shed 3 bases and J 6 bases; nucleotides not matched to a gene: 6. The CDR3 DNA sequence: TGTGCCAGCAGCGCTGGGGGGGGACCCGAGCAGTACTTC. It specifies CASSAGGGPEQYF.

The chain combines TRBV5-1 with TRBJ2-1; TRBD2 might be the D (6 bases). Germline V gives CDR1 SGHRS, CDR2 YFSETQ. The CDR3 has 13 residues. Trimming took 2 bases from V and 10 from J, leaving 13 bases between them. The CDR3 reads CASSFWTGAEQFF. The DNA for the CDR3 is TGCGCCAGCAGCTTTTGGACGGGAGCAGAGCAGTTCTTC.

This CDR3 is CASQSGNTPKQFF. CDR3 coding DNA: TGTGCCAGCCAGAGCGGGAACACGCCCAAGCAGTTCTTC. The rearrangement uses TRBV5-8 and TRBJ2-1; 7 nucleotides align to TRBD2. The CDR3 extends over 13 amino acids. V lost 7 bases and J lost 11; bases outside the gene matches: 12. The germline CDR1 and CDR2 sequences are SGHTS and YDEGEE.

This chain uses TRBV14 with TRBJ2-7, with TRBD1 identical over 9 bases. This CDR3 is built from 12 residues. Germline CDR1 and CDR2: SGHDN and FVKESK. Trimming at V came to 10 bases and at J to 6 bases, leaving 7 bases not matched to a gene. In DNA, the CDR3 is TGTGCCAACCAGACAGGGGGTGGCGAGCAGTACTTC. Its translation: CANQTGGGEQYF.

The J gene is TRBJ1-3, the V gene TRBV10-3; the D is unclear. The CDR3 totals 13 residues. Trimming stripped 7 bases from V and 0 bases from J, with 7 bases between. The germline V gene encodes CDR1 ENHRY and CDR2 SYGVKD. As DNA, the CDR3 is TGTGCCATCATCCGGGACTCTGGAAACACCATATATTTT. Protein: CAIIRDSGNTIYF.

The rearrangement uses TRBV6-5 and TRBJ1-1, with D perhaps matching TRBD1 (6 bases). The ends were cut back, 4 bases at V and 6 bases at J, with 21 bases in the middle. The CDR3 has 16 amino acids. CDR1 MNHEY and CDR2 SVGAGI come from the germline V gene. CDR3 DNA sequence: TGTGCCAGCAGTTCGACCGGTACAGGGAGTCGCGCTGAAGCTTTCTTT. It specifies CASSSTGTGSRAEAFF.

The chain uses TRBV2 and TRBJ1-4; 8 positions match TRBD1. Germline CDR1 SNHLY, CDR2 FYNNEI. The CDR3 sequence is 15 residues long. The trim removed 8 bases at V and 1 base at J, leaving 6 bases unmatched. The CDR3 DNA reads TGTGCCAGCGGACAGGGAGGTAGAACTAATGAAAAACTGTTTTTT. This translates into CASGQGGRTNEKLFF.

This rearrangement joins TRBV6-5 to TRBJ2-3, with TRBD2 identical over 8 bases. V dropped 1 base and J dropped 1; count of bases not matched to a gene: 1. CDR3 length equals 15 residues. Germline assignment: CDR1 MNHEY and CDR2 SVGAGI. The CDR3 loop is CASSYWREGTDTQYF. For the CDR3, the DNA is TGTGCCAGCAGTTACTGGCGGGAGGGCACAGATACGCAGTATTTT.

The chain employs TRBV12-5 and TRBJ1-2; D unclear. The CDR3 extends over 14 amino acids. The germline V and J ends were trimmed by 1 base and 0 bases, with 6 bases remaining between them. The germline CDR1 and CDR2 sequences are LGHNT and FRNRAP. The CDR3 region has the DNA TGTGCTAGTGGTTTGGGAAGCTCTAACTATGGCTACACCTTC. Its translation: CASGLGSSNYGYTF.